The clone carrying this T cell receptor (beta chain) has more than one count but fewer than ten. This sample was included in a study of siplizumab effects on memory and regulatory T cells. Data came from immunoSEQ multiplex PCR; TCRdb stores just in-frame clones and leaves some out. This table has 65,000 to 70,000 clones, 88% appearing once. The ends lost 6 bases at V and 6 bases at J; junction bases unmatched: 8. The germline gives CDR1 MDHEN, CDR2 SYDVKM. This CDR3 comprises 14 residues. The chain joins TRBV28 to TRBJ1-2; 9 bases agree with TRBD1. Specimen: Tregs sorted from blood. The TCR comes from a human donor in good health. The CDR3 nucleotides are TGTGCCAGCAGAATGACAGGGGGAAAGAATGGCTACACCTTC. It translates to CASRMTGGKNGYTF.